Shown below are 6 T cell receptor beta chains from a single sample sequenced in a study of T cell responses to AZD1222 COVID-19 vaccine. The protocol was immunoSEQ multiplex PCR, while the TCRdb copy is restricted to in-frame clones and leaves out a portion. Of around 78,000 clones in the sample, around 86% are singletons; the top ten hold around 24%. The source was peripheral blood, collected on day 0 of AZD1222 vaccination. These receptors all come from an adult in good health.

The chain carries TRBV19 and TRBJ1-5; D ambiguous. V gave up 4 bases and J gave up 3 bases, with 7 bases separating them. The CDR3 loop spans 13 amino acids. Per germline, CDR1 LNHDA and CDR2 SQIVND (reference sequence). CDR3 protein: CASSTDANQPQHF. The CDR3 DNA reads as TGTGCCAGTAGTACGGACGCCAATCAGCCCCAGCATTTT.

With regard to this clone: One junction end disagrees with the germline gene, perhaps due to a read error. The rearrangement joins TRBV11-3 to TRBJ2-7; D is uncertain. This CDR3 region has 8 residues. Germline assignment: CDR1 SGHNT and CDR2 YENEEA. CDR3 region: CASSSDNF. CDR3 DNA sequence: TGTGCCAGCAGCTCCGACAACTTC.

This chain links TRBV10-1 with TRBJ2-7; D is perhaps TRBD2 (6 bases). Deletions cut 6 bases from V and 7 bases from J, with 16 bases between. Germline lookup yields CDR1 WNHNN and CDR2 SYGVQD (reference sequence). CDR3 length: 13 residues. In nucleotides, the CDR3 is TGCGCCAGCAGCGCAGGGACGGCGGGGGAGCAGTACTTC. Translation gives CASSAGTAGEQYF.

V gene TRBV5-5 combines with J gene TRBJ1-6; D gene uncertain. CDR1 is SGHKS, CDR2 YYEKEE, per germline (reference sequence). The CDR3 consists of 14 residues. V gave up 5 bases and J gave up 9 bases, with 15 bases separating them. CDR3 amino acids: CASRLFLIGSPLHF. CDR3 sequence (DNA): TGTGCCAGCAGGCTCTTCTTAATAGGTTCACCCCTCCACTTT. Using reference TRBV5-5 and TRBJ1-6 for the parts outside the CDR3, the full variable domain is DAGVTQSPTHLIKTRGQQVTLRCSPISGHKSVSWYQQVLGQGPQFIFQYYEKEERGRGNFPDRFSARQFPNYSSELNVNALLLGDSALYLCASRLFLIGSPLHFGNGTRLTVT.

Turning to this clone: Other DNA sequences within the sample encode an identical CDR3. The gene calls are TRBV20-1 and TRBJ2-5; D possibly corresponds to TRBD2 (5 bases). V was shortened by 3 bases and J by 5 bases, with 7 bases between the two germline ends. Germline V lookup: CDR1 DFQATT, CDR2 SNEGSKA (reference sequence). The length of the CDR3 is 11 residues. In nucleotides, the CDR3 is TGCAGTGCTAGTTTAGCGGAGACCCAGTACTTC. The encoded protein is CSASLAETQYF.

This clone was observed many times. The CDR3 DNA reads as TGCAGTGCTAGAGATCGGGCGGGCTACACCTTC. Its translation is CSARDRAGYTF. This rearrangement joins TRBV20-1 to TRBJ1-2, with unresolved D. Trimming pared 0 bases from V and 8 bases from J, leaving 7 bases between. The CDR3 has 11 amino acids. Germline V CDR1 and CDR2: DFQATT, SNEGSKA (reference sequence).